This T cell receptor beta chain was sequenced in a study of identifying expanded T cells in peripheral blood. Only in-frame clones appear in the TCRdb table, and some are missing; sequencing was by immunoSEQ multiplex PCR. The table lists around 120,000 clones, 70% to 90% of them singletons. Concerning this clone: Its target is not known.

No infections or other immune events were documented during collection. General study results and limits: Clone count variance between roughly 2-week samples rose with total template count. Approximately 1.1 clones differed between technical replicates, versus around 15 and 18 over time.

The length of the CDR3 is 14 residues. The germline V gene encodes CDR1 SEHNR and CDR2 FQNEAQ (reference sequence). Trimming left V 2 bases short and J 4 bases short, with 12 bases between. Sequencing was performed on blood. The chain carries TRBV7-9 and TRBJ2-7; maybe TRBD2 (6 bases). The sequence was collected from a person aged 18 to 70 in good health. The DNA of the CDR3 is TGTGCCAGCAGCTTAATGGGGGGTTCATACGAGCAGTACTTC. Translated: CASSLMGGSYEQYF. The variable domain in full, with the rest retrieved from reference TRBV7-9 and TRBJ2-7, is DTGVSQNPRHKITKRGQNVTFRCDPISEHNRLYWYRQTLGQGPEFLTYFQNEAQLEKSRLLSDRFSAERPKGSFSTLEIQRTEQGDSAMYLCASSLMGGSYEQYFGPGTRLTVT.